A single sample is the source of the 5 T cell receptor beta chains below, sequenced in a study of T-cell memory formation after mild COVID-19. TCRdb used MiXCR to reprocess the 5' RACE reads, holding one entry per CDR3 protein. The sample carries about 320,000 distinct CDR3 sequences, around 15% recorded once. Source material: PBMCs or a T cell subset sorted from them (not recorded which). The receptors were sampled from a young man who had mild COVID-19 (a few samples of this study predate the infection). Cell type and time point are not known.

The chain is built from TRBV10-3 and TRBJ2-1; 11 bases are a match to TRBD2. Germline loops: CDR1 ENHRY, CDR2 SYGVKD. The CDR3 has 12 amino acids. Unmatched junction bases numbered 4, after V lost 11 bases and J lost 7 bases. The CDR3 protein is CAVRLAGNEQFF. In DNA form, the CDR3 reads TGTGCCGTCCGACTAGCGGGGAATGAGCAGTTCTTC.

This clonotype was seen a handful of times. This chain connects TRBV27 to TRBJ1-5, with a possible D match to TRBD1 (5 bases). CDR3 length: 19 amino acids. Trimming pared 3 bases from V and 4 bases from J, leaving 25 bases between. Germline CDR1 is MNHEY and CDR2 is SMNVEV (reference sequence). The chain's CDR3 is CASSFLAPHRDLINQPQHF. DNA for the CDR3: TGTGCCAGCAGTTTTCTAGCCCCACACCGGGACCTAATAAATCAGCCCCAGCATTTT.

This clonotype was counted only a few times. The V and J genes are TRBV9 and TRBJ2-3, with a possible D match to TRBD1 (7 bases). The length of the CDR3 is 15 residues. V lost 10 bases, J lost 2 bases, and 20 bases lay in between. CDR1 and CDR2 from the germline V gene are SGDLS and YYNGEE. CDR3: CASRRGDRSTDTQYF. The DNA for the CDR3 is TGTGCCTCACGTAGGGGGGACAGATCCACAGATACGCAGTATTTT.

In its sample, this clonotype was seen a few times. The chain carries TRBV29-1 and TRBJ1-1, with D maybe TRBD1 (5 bases). V lost 6 bases and J lost 0, with 14 bases in between. The germline V gene encodes CDR1 SQVTM and CDR2 ANQGSEA. The CDR3 spans 14 residues. CDR3 loop: CSVKRTNLNTEAFF. The CDR3 DNA is TGCAGCGTCAAACGGACAAATTTGAACACTGAAGCTTTCTTT.

This clonotype has only a few counts. The genes are TRBV7-2 and TRBJ2-1, with a possible D match to TRBD2 (6 bases). This CDR3 region has 15 residues. The germline V gene has CDR1 SGHTA and CDR2 FQGNSA. V shed 1 base and J shed 3 bases, with 10 bases lying between them. The CDR3 spells CASSLVAGFYNEQFF. The CDR3 DNA reads TGTGCCAGCAGCTTAGTTGCGGGGTTCTACAATGAGCAGTTCTTC.